This T cell receptor beta chain was identified in a study of STAT5B mutations in CD4+ large granular lymphocyte leukemia. Study-level findings and limits: Main leukemic clonotypes were patient-specific, but approximately 27% appeared at low frequency elsewhere.

Healthy controls were blood donor buffy coats. The assay was run at survey level. The authors' processing: A productive frequency of 2.59 x 10-5 was the lowest detectable. The assay was immunoSEQ multiplex PCR, and TCRdb's table has in-frame clones only and misses some. The DNA gave D and trimming, while V, J and clone size come from that table. The sample consists of 38,000 or so clones, 65% to 90% of them appearing once. Trimming took 3 bases from V and 0 from J, leaving 12 bases between them. This CDR3 region has 16 residues. From germline, CDR1 is KGHSH and CDR2 LQKENI. A note on this clone: Its antigen is unidentified.

The receptor comes from a human donor in good health. The chain recombines TRBV18 with TRBJ1-3; the D gene is possibly TRBD1 (5 bases). The sequenced material came from CD4+ T cells from blood buffy coats. The CDR3 DNA is TGTGCCAGCTCACCTTGGAGGGGTGGCTCTGGAAACACCATATATTTT. As protein: CASSPWRGGSGNTIYF.